The 5 T cell receptor beta chains presented below share a single source sample, sequenced in a study of blood T cells in healthy people across ages. With a J-beta primer mix and a sample-barcoded 5' primer, a second PCR ran roughly 6 to 12 cycles. TCRdb recomputed calls from the 5' RACE reads with MiXCR, one row per CDR3 protein. The sample holds about 730,000 distinct CDR3 sequences, roughly 47% seen once. Sequencing input: blood. These receptors all stem from a woman in her fifties or sixties in good health.

This clonotype was observed a few times. The V and J genes are TRBV5-5 and TRBJ2-5; tentatively, D is TRBD1 (6 bases). Trimming shortened V by 0 bases and J by 6 bases, and 15 bases separated the two germline ends. The V gene's germline CDR1 is SGHKS and CDR2 YYEKEE (reference sequence). The CDR3 has 15 amino acids. The CDR3 nucleotides read TGTGCCAGCAGCTTGGATTGGGGGCAGCAGCAGACCCAGTACTTC. It encodes CASSLDWGQQQTQYF.

The V and J genes are TRBV7-2 and TRBJ2-4, with 8 bases fitting TRBD2. In germline, CDR1 is SGHTA, CDR2 FQGNSA. After removal of 5 bases from V and 0 bases from J, the junction contained 15 bases not matched to a gene. This CDR3 is 19 amino acids long. The CDR3 loop is CASSPQALAGSLAKNIQYF. The CDR3, as DNA: TGTGCCAGCAGCCCACAGGCTCTAGCGGGCTCTCTAGCCAAAAACATTCAGTACTTC.

This clonotype was counted at least ten times. This rearrangement joins TRBV27 to TRBJ2-7, with 9 positions matching TRBD2. CDR3 length: 18 amino acids. Germline CDR1 MNHEY, CDR2 SMNVEV (reference sequence). Trimming removed 3 bases from V and 7 bases from J; junction bases left unmatched: 19. CDR3 protein: CASSLSRGRGTSLGEQYF. The CDR3 nucleotides read TGTGCCAGCAGTTTGAGCAGGGGACGTGGGACTAGCTTGGGAGAGCAGTACTTC.

This clonotype came up a few times. CDR3 region: CASTYGQGTEKLFF. CDR3 bases: TGTGCCAGCACCTACGGACAGGGGACTGAAAAACTGTTTTTT. The chain joins TRBV2 to TRBJ1-4; 9 nucleotides align to TRBD1. The CDR3 extends over 14 amino acids. The V gene's germline CDR1 is SNHLY and CDR2 FYNNEI. Unmatched junction bases numbered 7, after V lost 7 bases and J lost 7 bases.

The chain recombines TRBV4-2 with TRBJ2-7, with D possibly matching TRBD2 (6 bases). Germline-derived CDR1 and CDR2 are LGHNA and YNFKEQ. The CDR3 length is 16 residues. V was clipped by 0 bases and J by 5 bases, with 17 bases between them. The CDR3 region is CASSQEGRGISNEQYF. The CDR3 DNA is TGTGCCAGCAGCCAAGAAGGTCGGGGGATTTCCAACGAGCAGTACTTC.